The rows below give T cell receptor beta chains drawn from one sample of a study of early T cells in non-severe SARS-CoV-2 infection. TCRdb reprocessed the 5' RACE reads with MiXCR, giving one entry per CDR3 protein. The sample holds 53,000 or so distinct CDR3 sequences, less than 15% seen once. The starting material was whole blood, obtained at baseline. The origin of the receptors is an adult who was a healthcare worker with PCR-confirmed SARS-CoV-2 infection or an uninfected control (not recorded which). The CDR3 runs from the conserved cysteine through the conserved F or W. Each record gives: V gene, J gene, D gene, clone size, CDR3 DNA, CDR3 protein. D genes are given only for firm matches. A clone size is listed for some rows: how often the clone was seen (once, few, many), or a class if it is expanded.

V: TRBV28; J: TRBJ2-7; D: TRBD2; size: NA; DNA: TGTGCCAGCAGTTTATTGCCGGGACTAGCGGGGGGTTACGAGCAGTACTTC; CDR3: CASSLLPGLAGGYEQYF
V: TRBV4-3; J: TRBJ2-5; D: TRBD2; size: few; DNA: TGCGCCAGCAGCCAAGAGGCTAGCGGGAGGGCCTCGGAGACCCAGTACTTC; CDR3: CASSQEASGRASETQYF
V: TRBV7-2; J: TRBJ2-3; D: NA; size: NA; DNA: TGTGCCAGCCATGCTGGAGATACGCAGTATTTT; CDR3: CASHAGDTQYF
V: TRBV25-1; J: TRBJ1-5; D: NA; size: NA; DNA: TGTGCCACTTCATCGGGGGGCTATCAGCCCCAGCATTTT; CDR3: CATSSGGYQPQHF
V: TRBV7-2; J: TRBJ2-2; D: TRBD2; size: few; DNA: TGTGCCAGCAGCTCCACCGGACTAGCGGGAGGGGGGGAGCTGTTTTTT; CDR3: CASSSTGLAGGGELFF
V: TRBV6-5; J: TRBJ1-1; D: TRBD1; size: NA; DNA: TGTGCCAGCAGTGCCGGACAGGTATTATCGTCCGCTGAAGCTTTCTTT; CDR3: CASSAGQVLSSAEAFF
V: TRBV6-1; J: TRBJ2-3; D: TRBD2; size: few; DNA: TGTGCCACCCGGACTAGCGTGAGCACAGATACGCAGTATTTT; CDR3: CATRTSVSTDTQYF
V: TRBV6-1; J: TRBJ2-7; D: TRBD2; size: few; DNA: TGTGCCAGCAGTGACGGAGCGGGAGCCTCCGAGCAGTACTTC; CDR3: CASSDGAGASEQYF
V: TRBV5-1; J: TRBJ2-3; D: TRBD1; size: many; DNA: TGCGCCAGCAGCTCCAGGGGGCCGGTCGGCACAGATACGCAGTATTTT; CDR3: CASSSRGPVGTDTQYF
V: TRBV7-9; J: TRBJ2-4; D: TRBD2; size: NA; DNA: TGTGCCAGCAGCCGGACTAGCGGGGGAAAAAACATTCAGTACTTC; CDR3: CASSRTSGGKNIQYF
V: TRBV5-1; J: TRBJ2-5; D: TRBD2; size: few; DNA: TGCGCCAGCAGCCTTCTAGCGGGAGCACAGACGGGGGAGACCCAGTACTTC; CDR3: CASSLLAGAQTGETQYF
V: TRBV10-3; J: TRBJ1-2; D: NA; size: NA; DNA: TGTGCCATCAGTGCATCTACAGGATCATATGGCTACACCTTC; CDR3: CAISASTGSYGYTF
V: TRBV7-9; J: TRBJ1-2; D: NA; size: NA; DNA: TGTGCCAGCAGCTTAGTGGGGGGCCGGATGGATCCCTACACCTTC; CDR3: CASSLVGGRMDPYTF
V: TRBV9; J: TRBJ1-1; D: NA; size: NA; DNA: TGTGCCAGCAGCGTAGCGGGGGAGGCGGAAGCTTTCTTT; CDR3: CASSVAGEAEAFF
V: TRBV2; J: TRBJ1-2; D: NA; size: few; DNA: TGTGCCAGCAGTGATTACCAGGGACACGGCTACACCTTC; CDR3: CASSDYQGHGYTF
V: TRBV10-3; J: TRBJ1-6; D: NA; size: NA; DNA: TGTGCCATCAGCAAATTGGACACCCAACAATCACCCCTCCACTTT; CDR3: CAISKLDTQQSPLHF
V: TRBV7-7; J: TRBJ2-7; D: NA; size: many; DNA: TGTGCCAGCAGCCCGGGGGACGGCTCCTACGAGCAGTACTTC; CDR3: CASSPGDGSYEQYF
V: TRBV4-1; J: TRBJ2-7; D: TRBD1; size: NA; DNA: TGCACCAGCAGCCGGACAACAGGGGCCAGCTCCTACGAGCAGTACTTC; CDR3: CTSSRTTGASSYEQYF
V: TRBV11-2; J: TRBJ2-1; D: NA; size: NA; DNA: TGTGCCAGCAGCTTAGACTGGCGGGATGGGCATGAGCAGTTCTTC; CDR3: CASSLDWRDGHEQFF
V: TRBV20-1; J: TRBJ2-1; D: TRBD2; size: many; DNA: TGCAGTGCTAAGAGACAGATAGCGGGAGCGGGGTACAATGAGCAGTTCTTC; CDR3: CSAKRQIAGAGYNEQFF
V: TRBV28; J: TRBJ2-1; D: TRBD2; size: NA; DNA: TGTGCCAGCAGTTCTCGGACTAGCGGGAGGGCGCGTTTGTACAATGAGCAGTTCTTC; CDR3: CASSSRTSGRARLYNEQFF
V: TRBV20-1; J: TRBJ2-1; D: TRBD2; size: few; DNA: TGCAGTGCTAGAGATGTAGAGGCGGGAGACTACAATGAGCAGTTCTTC; CDR3: CSARDVEAGDYNEQFF
V: TRBV28; J: TRBJ1-1; D: NA; size: NA; DNA: TGTGCCAGCAGGGTCTTATCTTCAGCCACTGAAGCTTTCTTT; CDR3: CASRVLSSATEAFF
V: TRBV6-1; J: TRBJ1-5; D: NA; size: NA; DNA: TGTGCCAGCAGTGAAGCGCTGCAGGGAGAATGGAGCAATCAGCCCCAGCATTTT; CDR3: CASSEALQGEWSNQPQHF
V: TRBV5-4; J: TRBJ2-3; D: TRBD2; size: few; DNA: TGTGCCAGCAGCTTGGGTGGACTAGCCCCAGATACGCAGTATTTT; CDR3: CASSLGGLAPDTQYF
V: TRBV4-1; J: TRBJ1-5; D: NA; size: NA; DNA: TGCGCCAGCAGCCAAGTGGGCCCCCTGGGCAATCAGCCCCAGCATTTT; CDR3: CASSQVGPLGNQPQHF
V: TRBV7-3; J: TRBJ2-3; D: TRBD2; size: few; DNA: TGTGCCAGCAGCTTAAGCGGGAGTAGGTCGGATACGCAGTATTTT; CDR3: CASSLSGSRSDTQYF
V: TRBV19; J: TRBJ2-3; D: NA; size: NA; DNA: TGTGCCAGTAGTATAATGGGATACACAGATACGCAGTATTTT; CDR3: CASSIMGYTDTQYF
V: TRBV7-6; J: TRBJ2-5; D: TRBD2; size: few; DNA: TGTGCCAGCAGCAAGGGACTAGCCGAAGAGACCCAGTACTTC; CDR3: CASSKGLAEETQYF
V: TRBV12-3/TRBV12-4; J: TRBJ2-3; D: NA; size: few; DNA: TGTGCCAGCAGTTTTTATGGGGCTCGGGCAGATACGCAGTATTTT; CDR3: CASSFYGARADTQYF
V: TRBV9; J: TRBJ2-3; D: TRBD2; size: few; DNA: TGTGCCAGCAGCGTCGACCTTAGCGGGAGTCCTGGAGATACGCAGTATTTT; CDR3: CASSVDLSGSPGDTQYF
V: TRBV6-1; J: TRBJ2-2; D: TRBD1; size: NA; DNA: TGTGCCAGCGGGGACAGGGGAGAGACCGGGGAGCTGTTTTTT; CDR3: CASGDRGETGELFF
V: TRBV7-2; J: TRBJ2-3; D: TRBD2; size: many; DNA: TGTGCCAGCCGGCCTAGCGGGAGTGAGACGCAGTATTTT; CDR3: CASRPSGSETQYF
V: TRBV28; J: TRBJ1-6; D: NA; size: NA; DNA: TGTGCCAGCAGTTCTGATTCGACGCGAGGGAATTCACCCCTCCACTTT; CDR3: CASSSDSTRGNSPLHF
V: TRBV5-1; J: TRBJ2-2; D: NA; size: few; DNA: TGCGCCAGCAGCTTAAACCGGGACACCGGGGAGCTGTTTTTT; CDR3: CASSLNRDTGELFF
V: TRBV28; J: TRBJ2-2; D: NA; size: many; DNA: TGTGCCAGCAGTTACTCAGGGCCTGAGGAGCTGTTTTTT; CDR3: CASSYSGPEELFF
V: TRBV3-1; J: TRBJ2-7; D: NA; size: many; DNA: TGTGCCAGCAGCCAAGCGGATCCTCTGGGATGGGGAAGTTACGAGCAGTACTTC; CDR3: CASSQADPLGWGSYEQYF
V: TRBV7-2; J: TRBJ1-6; D: NA; size: many; DNA: TGTGCCAGCAGCCGCCTTACAGGAAATTCACCCCTCCACTTT; CDR3: CASSRLTGNSPLHF
V: TRBV19; J: TRBJ2-3; D: NA; size: few; DNA: TGTGCCAGTAGTATAGGACATCAGCAGTATTTT; CDR3: CASSIGHQQYF
V: TRBV20-1; J: TRBJ2-7; D: NA; size: few; DNA: TGCAGTGCCAGGACCGGACACGGACTCCAGCAGTACTTC; CDR3: CSARTGHGLQQYF
V: TRBV7-6; J: TRBJ2-7; D: TRBD2; size: NA; DNA: TGTGCCAGCAGCGCTAGCGGGAGCCCCCACGAGCAGTACTTC; CDR3: CASSASGSPHEQYF
V: TRBV27; J: TRBJ1-5; D: TRBD1; size: few; DNA: TGTGCCAGCAGGCCAGGGGGCTCGGTTCAGCCCCAGCATTTT; CDR3: CASRPGGSVQPQHF
V: TRBV3-1; J: TRBJ2-1; D: NA; size: NA; DNA: TGTGCCAGCAGCCAAGTGGCGGGATCGGGCAATGAGCAGTTCTTC; CDR3: CASSQVAGSGNEQFF
V: TRBV4-2; J: TRBJ1-6; D: TRBD1; size: many; DNA: TGTGCCAGCAGCCGCTTGCCGGGACAGGGTGGAAATTCACCCCTCCACTTT; CDR3: CASSRLPGQGGNSPLHF
V: TRBV6-2/TRBV6-3; J: TRBJ1-1; D: TRBD1; size: few; DNA: TGTGCCAGCAACGACGGACAGGGGGCTAATTACATTGAAGCTTTCTTT; CDR3: CASNDGQGANYIEAFF